These T cell receptor beta chains were read from a single sample in a study of T cell repertoires in cytomegalovirus infection. From the reads, TCRdb called clonotypes with MiXCR, one entry per CDR3 protein. The table includes roughly 760,000 distinct CDR3 sequences, roughly 36% detected once. The sample was PBMCs. The receptors were sampled from a human donor in good health (CMV status not recorded). Some clones in this sample may be carry-over from other donors' samples. CDR3s include the opening cysteine and the closing phenylalanine or tryptophan. The D gene is left open where the match is weak. Clone size appears in some rows only: once, few, many, or a class for an expanded clone.

clone size | D gene | J gene | V gene | CDR3 DNA | CDR3 protein
- | - | TRBJ2-3 | TRBV12-3/TRBV12-4 | TGTGCCAGTAGTAGGTGGGGGGATACGCAGTATTTT | CASSRWGDTQYF
- | TRBD1 | TRBJ2-5 | TRBV5-1 | TGCGCCAGCAGCTTGGCCGGGACAGGGAGCCTCCAAGAGACCCAGTACTTC | CASSLAGTGSLQETQYF
many | - | TRBJ2-3 | TRBV7-2 | TGTGCCAGCACCCTTGTAAGCCGGGGCACAGATACGCAGTATTTT | CASTLVSRGTDTQYF
- | TRBD1 | TRBJ2-7 | TRBV28 | TGTGCCAGCAGTCTCACCACCGGACAGGGGACCTACGAGCTGTACTTC | CASSLTTGQGTYELYF
few | - | TRBJ1-6 | TRBV27 | TGTGCCAGCAGAGGGCTACAGGGTAGGGATTCACCCCTCCACTTT | CASRGLQGRDSPLHF
few | - | TRBJ1-5 | TRBV6-5 | TGTGCCAGCAGTTCCTCGGGGGTGCAGCCCCAGCATTTT | CASSSSGVQPQHF
few | - | TRBJ1-2 | TRBV5-4 | TGTGCCAGCAGGCCTGACGGGCCGCTCTATGGCTACACCTTC | CASRPDGPLYGYTF
- | TRBD1 | TRBJ1-5 | TRBV28 | TGTGCCAGCAGTGCCCGGGACAGGGGAGGGCAGCCCCAGCATTTT | CASSARDRGGQPQHF
few | - | TRBJ1-5 | TRBV6-1 | TGTGCCGCCACCGGGAGGGGTAGCAATCAGCCCCAGCATTTT | CAATGRGSNQPQHF
- | - | TRBJ2-3 | TRBV7-2 | TGTGCCAGCAGCTTAACGGTTGCCGATACGCAGTATTTT | CASSLTVADTQYF
few | TRBD1 | TRBJ1-1 | TRBV7-9 | TGTGCCAGCAGCTCGCGGGACAGGGTCACTGAAGCTTTCTTT | CASSSRDRVTEAFF
- | - | TRBJ2-2 | TRBV25-1 | TGTGCCAGCAGTGATCCTAGAAACACCGGGGAGCTGTTTTTT | CASSDPRNTGELFF
once | - | TRBJ1-2 | TRBV29-1 | TGCAGCGTTGAACAGAAGCGAGACTATGGCTACACCTTC | CSVEQKRDYGYTF
- | - | TRBJ2-7 | TRBV29-1 | TGCAGCGTTGATCAAGGGGCCTCCTACGAGCAGTACTTC | CSVDQGASYEQYF
- | - | TRBJ1-5 | TRBV12-3/TRBV12-4 | TGTGCCAGCAGCCAAAAACCGCTGGGGCCCCAGCATTTT | CASSQKPLGPQHF
once | - | TRBJ1-1 | TRBV28 | TGTGCCAGCAGTTTTGTGACGGCCGACACTGAAGCTTTCTTT | CASSFVTADTEAFF
few | - | TRBJ2-1 | TRBV5-6 | TGTGCCAGCAGCAGCCTCTCAAGTCCCCCGAACAATGAGCAGTTCTTC | CASSSLSSPPNNEQFF
- | - | TRBJ2-7 | TRBV12-3/TRBV12-4 | TGTGCCAGCAGTTTAATGTCGGGAAAAAGCTCCTACGAGCAGTACTTC | CASSLMSGKSSYEQYF
- | - | TRBJ1-6 | TRBV5-5 | TGTGCCAGCACGTTGACAGCTCTAGATAATTCACCCCTCCACTTT | CASTLTALDNSPLHF
- | - | TRBJ2-2 | TRBV5-1 | TGCGCCAGCAGCCGGGGCATTTCCACCGGGGAGCTGTTTTTT | CASSRGISTGELFF
- | - | TRBJ2-7 | TRBV16 | TGTGCCAGCAGCCGCACAGGCGGCAGTCACTACGAGCAGTACTTC | CASSRTGGSHYEQYF
- | - | TRBJ1-1 | TRBV11-2 | TGTGCCAGCAGCTTAGCCCCTAGCGCTTTCTTT | CASSLAPSAFF
few | - | TRBJ2-6 | TRBV6-1 | TGTGCCAGCAGCCGGACAAGGGACTCGCTCTCTGGGGCCAACGTCCTGACTTTC | CASSRTRDSLSGANVLTF
many | - | TRBJ2-3 | TRBV11-3 | TGTGCCAGCAGCTTAGTCGAGACAGATACGCAGTATTTT | CASSLVETDTQYF
- | TRBD1 | TRBJ2-5 | TRBV20-1 | TGCAGTGCTAGAGATGCGTCAGGGGGAGAGACCCAGTACTTC | CSARDASGGETQYF
many | - | TRBJ2-7 | TRBV7-2 | TGTGCCAGCAGCTTCACAGGGCCTAGCTCCTACGAGCAGTACTTC | CASSFTGPSSYEQYF
- | TRBD2 | TRBJ2-7 | TRBV10-3 | TGTGCCATCAGGTCCCATGGCGGGAGCTCCTACGAGCAGTACTTC | CAIRSHGGSSYEQYF
few | - | TRBJ2-2 | TRBV28 | TGTGCCAGCAGTTTAATAGCGTCGGCAATATCCACCGGGGAGCTGTTTTTT | CASSLIASAISTGELFF
- | TRBD1 | TRBJ1-5 | TRBV19 | TGTGCCAGTACCCCTACGGACAGGGGCATCAATCAGCCCCAGCATTTT | CASTPTDRGINQPQHF
- | TRBD2 | TRBJ2-2 | TRBV30 | TGTGCCTGGAGTGATTTAGCGGGGTTAAACACCGGGGAGCTGTTTTTT | CAWSDLAGLNTGELFF
few | TRBD1 | TRBJ2-1 | TRBV6-5 | TGTGCCAGCAGTTTAGGGACAGGGGAGAATGAGCAGTTCTTC | CASSLGTGENEQFF
- | - | TRBJ2-4 | TRBV20-1 | TGCAGTGCTAGAGACCTTATAGCCAAAAACATTCAGTACTTC | CSARDLIAKNIQYF
many | - | TRBJ1-1 | TRBV20-1 | TGCAGTCATACTAAGGGGCGGATGAACACTGAAGCTTTCTTT | CSHTKGRMNTEAFF
- | - | TRBJ1-5 | TRBV7-9 | TGTGCCAGCAGCTTGGGCTCTAATAGCAATCAGCCCCAGCATTTT | CASSLGSNSNQPQHF
- | TRBD1 | TRBJ1-2 | TRBV12-3/TRBV12-4 | TGTGCCAGCAGTTTATTGGACAGGCCCTCCTATGGCTACACCTTC | CASSLLDRPSYGYTF
few | - | TRBJ2-4 | TRBV28 | TGTGCCAGCAGTTCACCGGGACGGGGGTTTGCGGACATTCAGTACTTC | CASSSPGRGFADIQYF
few | - | TRBJ1-1 | TRBV27 | TGTGCCAGCAGTTATTCGGTTAGGGGCACTGAAGCTTTCTTT | CASSYSVRGTEAFF
many | - | TRBJ1-3 | TRBV7-8 | TGTGCCAGCACCCACTTGGGGGGAAACACCATATATTTT | CASTHLGGNTIYF
many | - | TRBJ1-5 | TRBV7-8 | TGTGCCAGCAGCTTAGAACCGAGTCAGCCCCAGCATTTT | CASSLEPSQPQHF
- | TRBD2 | TRBJ2-7 | TRBV6-6 | TGTGCCAGCAGTGAGGGGACTAGCGGGAGCGCTACCTACGAGCAGTACTTC | CASSEGTSGSATYEQYF
many | - | TRBJ1-1 | TRBV7-8 | TGTGCCAGCAGCTCCCTAGAGCTCACTGAAGCTTTCTTT | CASSSLELTEAFF
once | - | TRBJ2-1 | TRBV12-3/TRBV12-4 | TGTGCCAGCAGTACACGACAGAGACTCTCCTACAATGAGCAGTTCTTC | CASSTRQRLSYNEQFF
few | - | TRBJ2-2 | TRBV12-5 | TGTGCTAGTGGTTTGGACGCTATAGGGCCAAGGTCCGGGGAGCTGTTTTTT | CASGLDAIGPRSGELFF
few | - | TRBJ2-1 | TRBV7-6 | TGTGCCAGCAGCTCATCATATGTATATGAGCAGTTCTTC | CASSSSYVYEQFF
- | - | TRBJ2-2 | TRBV7-9 | TGTGCCAGCACCGACATGGGTTTAAGCGACCCAAACACCGGGGAGCTGTTTTTT | CASTDMGLSDPNTGELFF
- | - | TRBJ2-2 | TRBV29-1 | TGCAGCGTTCCTAGTCCGAACACCGGGGAGCTGTTTTTT | CSVPSPNTGELFF
- | TRBD1 | TRBJ1-5 | TRBV6-2/TRBV6-3 | TGTGCCAGCAGTTTCGACAGGGGAGGGTATCAGCCCCAGCATTTT | CASSFDRGGYQPQHF
- | TRBD2 | TRBJ2-3 | TRBV6-2/TRBV6-3 | TGTGCCAGCGGACTAGCGAGATATACGCAGTATTTT | CASGLARYTQYF
once | - | TRBJ2-5 | TRBV27 | TGTGCCAGCAGTTTACGGACCGGGGGGCCATTAGGGGAGACCCAGTACTTC | CASSLRTGGPLGETQYF